This T cell receptor beta chain was sequenced for a study of siplizumab effects on memory and regulatory T cells. Whole-study results and caveats: Sequences below about 10^-5 frequency were poorly captured, limiting mapping of alloreactive clones.

Sequencing used immunoSEQ multiplex PCR; TCRdb keeps in-frame clones, though not all of them. The sample carries 95,000 to 100,000 clones, around 90% recorded once. In regard to this clone: The antigen is undetermined.

V was pared by 2 bases and J by 1 base, with 14 bases between. This CDR3 is built from 16 residues. The sequence was obtained from a human donor in good health. The sequencing sample was made of non-Treg CD4+ T cells sorted from blood. The rearrangement links TRBV6-7 to TRBJ1-1, with D perhaps TRBD1 (5 bases). TRBV6-7 is reported as an ORF; its role is uncertain. The CDR3 reads CASSYPRSGGNTEAFF. The CDR3 coding sequence is TGTGCCAGCAGTTACCCGAGGTCCGGGGGGAACACTGAAGCTTTCTTT.